This T cell receptor (beta chain) was sequenced in a study of blood T cell repertoires in COVID-19 (TCRdb year 2020). Regarding the study in general: Collaborator samples came from the United States, Italy and Spain and covered acute and convalescent phases of COVID-19. The samples were drawn from the first 160 participants of the ongoing ImmuneRACE study and from about 1,200 subjects provided by 6 global collaborators. Where available, HLA class I and class II types were obtained from metadata supplied by the sample provider rather than from assay-based typing. The prospective study material was composed of cDNA or gDNA derived from T cells, B-cell-depleted T cells, or PBMCs. The repertoires were released in a freely available public database meant as a resource for research on the immune response to SARS-CoV-2. Deeply sampled blood TCRbeta repertoires from subjects exposed to, actively infected with, or recovered from COVID-19 were included in the dataset. A de-identified subject ID, COVID-19 status, age in years and sex were almost always included in the sample metadata. Broader findings and caveats from the paper: How much clinical and demographic metadata was included differed by source and by participant, and the metadata was provided uncurated.

As for this clone: No antigen is known for it. No much larger clone is present one base from it, and per-base qualities are unavailable. The sample holds other DNA sequences that translate to the same CDR3.

The immunoSEQ Assay, a bias-controlled multiplex PCR, was used to amplify TCRbeta CDR3 regions from genomic DNA. In the original analysis: Within the assay, amplification of reference gene primers was used to estimate how many nucleated cells each sample contained. To quantify the absolute abundance of each unique TCRbeta CDR3 rearrangement, sequence reads were collapsed and filtered. For each sample, productive Simpson clonality was calculated as the square root of Simpson's diversity index over productive rearrangements. Not all clones reach the TCRdb copy of this immuneACCESS table, which keeps in-frame sequences only. Checked studies attribute under half of the gap to unresolved V genes and leave the rest unexplained. V and J calls and clone size come straight from that table; D and trimming were deduced from the DNA. This sample is represented by tens of thousands of clones; about nine tenths of them were singletons. Around 1.9% of the sample goes to the ten largest clones.

CDR1 is given as SGDLS and CDR2 as YYNGEE, both from the germline V gene. The CDR3 holds 14 amino acids from the cysteine to the phenylalanine. Just CDR3 DNA is preserved here, 42 bases in frame from base 1. Compared with germline, V lacks 4 bases and J lacks 2 bases; bases without a gene match: 4. The collaborating institutions used their own protocols to collect whole blood in K2EDTA tubes. For TCRbeta analysis, collaborator samples were shipped as frozen whole blood, as isolated PBMCs, or as DNA extracted from either sample type. The source material was peripheral blood. This TCR derives from a woman aged 55-75 years with acute or convalescent COVID-19. The chain was built from TRBV9 and TRBJ1-2; 8 central bases correspond to TRBD1. The CDR3 sequence is CASSSRTGNYGYTF. The bases are TGTGCCAGCAGCTCAAGGACAGGGAACTATGGCTACACCTTC.